Listed below are T cell receptor beta chains from one sample, sequenced in a study of OX40 agonist ivuxolimab in advanced cancers. TCRdb's table, derived via immunoSEQ multiplex PCR, lists solely in-frame clones and lacks some. The sample yields more than 55,000 clones, about 80% seen once. This specimen was CD4+ or CD8+ T cells sorted from blood, taken in a trial of the OX40 agonist ivuxolimab. These receptors all come from an adult with an advanced solid tumor such as melanoma, head and neck, liver or kidney cancer. Both conserved end residues are part of each CDR3. D genes are given only for firm matches. Clone size is given for some rows only: seen once, a few or many times, or a class if the clone is expanded.

J gene	V gene	clone size	D gene	CDR3 DNA	CDR3 protein
TRBJ2-1	TRBV2	-	-	TGTGCCAGCAGTCAAACAGGAGAGCAGTTCTTC	CASSQTGEQFF
TRBJ2-5	TRBV6-5	-	TRBD1	TGTGCCAGCAGGAGGGGGCCTATCGAGACCCAGTACTTC	CASRRGPIETQYF
TRBJ2-7	TRBV7-9	-	-	TGTGCCAGCAGCTTAGCGACAGGTTACGAGCAGTACTTC	CASSLATGYEQYF
TRBJ2-2	TRBV2	-	-	TGTGCCAGCAGCGGGACTCACACCGGGGAGCTGTTTTTT	CASSGTHTGELFF
TRBJ1-2	TRBV18	-	-	TGTGCCAGCTCACCGGGACAACCTAACTATGGCTACACCTTC	CASSPGQPNYGYTF
TRBJ2-7	TRBV9	-	TRBD2	TGTGCCAGCAGCGTCGAACTAGCGAGCTACGAGCAGTACTTC	CASSVELASYEQYF
TRBJ1-3	TRBV9	once	TRBD1	TGTGCCAGCAGCCCTGGACAGGGGGAGTCTGGAAACACCATATATTTT	CASSPGQGESGNTIYF
TRBJ2-1	TRBV5-4	-	-	TGTGCCAGCGGAAGACAGCTTCTCAATGAGCAGTTCTTC	CASGRQLLNEQFF
TRBJ2-7	TRBV19	once	-	TGTGCCAGTAGTTACACCTACTCCTACGAGCAGTACTTC	CASSYTYSYEQYF
TRBJ1-2	TRBV2	-	-	TGTGCCAGCAGTCGTGATGGACAGAGTGATTATGGCTACACCTTC	CASSRDGQSDYGYTF
TRBJ2-1	TRBV5-5	-	-	TGTGCCAGCAGCTTTGATCTAGCGAGGTACAATGAGCAGTTCTTC	CASSFDLARYNEQFF
TRBJ2-7	TRBV5-6	-	-	TGTGCCAGCAGCGACGGGAACCTATTGCCCGAGCAGTACTTC	CASSDGNLLPEQYF
TRBJ2-2	TRBV27	-	-	TGTGCCAGCAGTCCCCGACTAGGACGGGGCGGGGAGCTGTTTTTT	CASSPRLGRGGELFF
TRBJ2-2	TRBV19	-	-	TGTGCCAGTAGTATTTTGGTATTCGGCACCGGGGAGCTGTTTTTT	CASSILVFGTGELFF
TRBJ1-2	TRBV7-2	once	-	TGTGCCAGCCGCGCGGCGGGCGTCTATGGCTACACCTTC	CASRAAGVYGYTF
TRBJ1-1	TRBV5-4	-	TRBD1	TGTGCCAGCAGCTTGACAGGGGGGAACACTGAAGCTTTCTTT	CASSLTGGNTEAFF
TRBJ2-1	TRBV2	-	TRBD2	TGTGCCAGTGGGTGGTTGACTAGCGACTACAATGAGCAGTTCTTC	CASGWLTSDYNEQFF
TRBJ2-2	TRBV9	-	-	TGTGCCAGCAGCTCCCCCCGAGGGGGGCTCTGGAACACCGGGGAGCTGTTTTTT	CASSSPRGGLWNTGELFF
TRBJ2-7	TRBV2	few	-	TGTGCCAGCAGTGAAGCTCCTTACGAGCAGTACTTC	CASSEAPYEQYF
TRBJ2-1	TRBV19	-	-	TGTGCCAGTACCCCCCCCCGGGTGAGCAGCTCCTACAATGAGCAGTTCTTC	CASTPPRVSSSYNEQFF
TRBJ2-7	TRBV7-3	-	TRBD2	TGTGCCAGCAGCTTAACCCCGGGAGGGGACGAGCAGTACTTC	CASSLTPGGDEQYF
TRBJ2-7	TRBV5-1	-	TRBD2	TGCGCCAGCAGCTTGGCTAGCGGGGCCCCCTACGAGCAGTACTTC	CASSLASGAPYEQYF
TRBJ1-2	TRBV9	-	-	TGTGCCAGCAGCGGACATCGGTACTATGGCTACACCTTC	CASSGHRYYGYTF
TRBJ1-5	TRBV18	-	-	TGTGCCAGCTCACCGGGGGACATCAATCAGCCCCAGCATTTT	CASSPGDINQPQHF
TRBJ2-5	TRBV29-1	-	TRBD2	TGCAGCGTTGAAACAGCGGGAGACTCCCAGTACTTC	CSVETAGDSQYF
TRBJ1-4	TRBV6-1	once	-	TGTGCCAGCAGGTCCCGGGGGGAGATTATAGAAAAACTGTTTTTT	CASRSRGEIIEKLFF
TRBJ2-3	TRBV11-2	-	-	TGTGCCAGCAGCCCAGCAAGAGGGGGGGGCACAGATACGCAGTATTTT	CASSPARGGGTDTQYF
TRBJ1-3	TRBV10-3	-	-	TGTGCCATCAGTGGGGGGGGACGAGGAAACACCATATATTTT	CAISGGGRGNTIYF
TRBJ2-3	TRBV28	-	-	TGTGCCAGCAGCCGCGGACCCATCCCCAGCACAGATACGCAGTATTTT	CASSRGPIPSTDTQYF
TRBJ2-1	TRBV6-6	once	TRBD1	TGTGCCAGCCTTGCCGGGACAGGGTCGAACAATGAGCAGTTCTTC	CASLAGTGSNNEQFF
TRBJ1-6	TRBV6-1	-	-	TGTGCCAGCACCCGGACGGGCAATTCACCCCTCCACTTT	CASTRTGNSPLHF
TRBJ2-7	TRBV11-2	-	TRBD2	TGTGCCAGCAGCTTGGTTCTAGCGGGGGGGGTCTACGAGCAGTACTTC	CASSLVLAGGVYEQYF
TRBJ2-3	TRBV27	-	-	TGTGCCAGCAGTCACGGCTCGACAGCTAGCACAGATACGCAGTATTTT	CASSHGSTASTDTQYF
TRBJ1-2	TRBV2	-	-	TGTGCCAGCAGTGCCGGGACGCAAGGCTACACCTTC	CASSAGTQGYTF
TRBJ1-4	TRBV7-2	-	-	TGTGCCAGCAGCTTAGGGGGGGCGCGGTATGAAAAACTGTTTTTT	CASSLGGARYEKLFF
TRBJ2-5	TRBV9	-	-	TGTGCCAGCAGCGCAATTCAGGGGCGGGGGGAGACCCAGTACTTC	CASSAIQGRGETQYF
TRBJ2-7	TRBV6-1	few	TRBD1	TGTGCCAGCAGCGACAGGGTCCACGAGCAGTACTTC	CASSDRVHEQYF
TRBJ1-2	TRBV7-2	-	-	TGTGCCAGCAGCCCTTCGGGTAGCAGCGGCTACGCCTTC	CASSPSGSSGYAF
TRBJ1-6	TRBV7-8	-	-	TGTGCCAGCAGCTTACTCGGACAGAACTATAATTCACCCCTCCACTTT	CASSLLGQNYNSPLHF
TRBJ2-7	TRBV7-8	-	-	TGTGCCAGCAGCTTAGCGGTGAGAAAGGGGCAGTACTTC	CASSLAVRKGQYF
TRBJ1-2	TRBV23-1	-	-	TGCGCCAGCAGTCAATCGGGACAAAACTATGGCTACACCTTC	CASSQSGQNYGYTF
TRBJ2-7	TRBV6-1	-	-	TGTGCCAGCAGTGAAGTGGAGGCCTCCTACGAGCAGTACTTC	CASSEVEASYEQYF
TRBJ1-1	TRBV5-1	-	TRBD1	TGCGCCAGCAACCCGACAGGGGGCGGGACTGAAGCTTTCTTT	CASNPTGGGTEAFF
TRBJ2-7	TRBV28	-	-	TGTGCCAGCGTCTTTTCGGGGTCCTACGAGCAGTACTTC	CASVFSGSYEQYF
TRBJ1-2	TRBV28	-	-	TGTGCCAGCACCAAGAGGGGGAGTGGCTACACCTTC	CASTKRGSGYTF
TRBJ1-1	TRBV7-6	-	-	TGTGCCAGCAGCCTTACAGGGATCACTGAAGCTTTCTTT	CASSLTGITEAFF
TRBJ2-3	TRBV18	-	TRBD2	TGTGCCAGCTCACCAGGAGGCGGGGGGGACAGCACAGATACGCAGTATTTT	CASSPGGGGDSTDTQYF
TRBJ1-1	TRBV29-1	-	-	TGCAGCGTTGGTGTACCACTACTCCCTGAAGCTTTCTTT	CSVGVPLLPEAFF
TRBJ1-6	TRBV6-6	-	-	TGTGCCAGCAGCCAGGGCACCTATAATTCACCCCTCCACTTT	CASSQGTYNSPLHF
TRBJ1-1	TRBV15	-	-	TGTGCCACCAGCAGAGAGGGGGCGATCGGCACTGAAGCTTTCTTT	CATSREGAIGTEAFF
TRBJ1-5	TRBV27	-	-	TGTGCCAGCGCCTCAGTCAGGACAGACGTTCTGTATAGCAATCAGCCCCAGCATTTT	CASASVRTDVLYSNQPQHF